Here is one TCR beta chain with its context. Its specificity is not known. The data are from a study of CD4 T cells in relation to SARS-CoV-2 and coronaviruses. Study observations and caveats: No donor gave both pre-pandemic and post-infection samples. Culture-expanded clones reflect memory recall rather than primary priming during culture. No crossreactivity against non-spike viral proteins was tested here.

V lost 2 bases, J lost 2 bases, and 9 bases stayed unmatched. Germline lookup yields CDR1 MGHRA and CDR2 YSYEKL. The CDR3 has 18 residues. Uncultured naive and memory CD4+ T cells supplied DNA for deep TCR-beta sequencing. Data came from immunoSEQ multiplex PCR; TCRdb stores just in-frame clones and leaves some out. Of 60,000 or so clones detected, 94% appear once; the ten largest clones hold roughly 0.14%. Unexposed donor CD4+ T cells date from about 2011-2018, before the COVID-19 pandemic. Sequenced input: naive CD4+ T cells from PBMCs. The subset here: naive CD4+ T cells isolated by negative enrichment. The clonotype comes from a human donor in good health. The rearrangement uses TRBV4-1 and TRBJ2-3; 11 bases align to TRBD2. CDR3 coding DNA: TGCGCCAGCAGCCAACGACCTCCTAGCGGGAGGTCCACAGATACGCAGTATTTT. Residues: CASSQRPPSGRSTDTQYF.